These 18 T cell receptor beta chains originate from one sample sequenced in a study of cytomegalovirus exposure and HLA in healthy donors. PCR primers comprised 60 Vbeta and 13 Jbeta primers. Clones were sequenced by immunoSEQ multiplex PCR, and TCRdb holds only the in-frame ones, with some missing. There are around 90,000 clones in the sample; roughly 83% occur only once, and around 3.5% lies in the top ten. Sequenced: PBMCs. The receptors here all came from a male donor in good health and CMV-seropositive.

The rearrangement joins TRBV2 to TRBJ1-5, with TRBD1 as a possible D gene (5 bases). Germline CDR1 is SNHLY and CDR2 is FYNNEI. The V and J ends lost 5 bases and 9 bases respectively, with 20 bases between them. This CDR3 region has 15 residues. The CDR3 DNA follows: TGTGCCAGCAGTTTAAGCGGGGGATCGGGAGGGCCCCAGCATTTT. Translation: CASSLSGGSGGPQHF.

The CDR3 coding sequence is TGTGCCAGCAGGACGTCAGGGAAGGGCACCGGGGAGCTGTTTTTT. This encodes CASRTSGKGTGELFF. V is TRBV6-5 and J is TRBJ2-2; a weak D match, TRBD1 (5 bases). V was pared by 6 bases and J by 4 bases, with 15 bases between. The CDR3 sequence is 15 residues long. In germline, CDR1 is MNHEY, CDR2 SVGAGI.

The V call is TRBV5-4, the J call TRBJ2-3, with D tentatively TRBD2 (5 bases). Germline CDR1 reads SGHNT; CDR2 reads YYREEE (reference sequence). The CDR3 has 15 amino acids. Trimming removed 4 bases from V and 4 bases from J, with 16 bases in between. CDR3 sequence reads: CASSPGPLEADTQYF. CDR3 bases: TGTGCCAGCAGCCCGGGTCCCCTGGAGGCAGATACGCAGTATTTT.

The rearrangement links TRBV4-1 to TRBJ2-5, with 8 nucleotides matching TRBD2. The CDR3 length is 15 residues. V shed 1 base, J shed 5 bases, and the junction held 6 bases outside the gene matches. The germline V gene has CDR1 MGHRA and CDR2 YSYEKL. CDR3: CASSQVGTRRETQYF. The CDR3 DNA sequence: TGCGCCAGCAGCCAAGTGGGGACTAGACGGGAGACCCAGTACTTC.

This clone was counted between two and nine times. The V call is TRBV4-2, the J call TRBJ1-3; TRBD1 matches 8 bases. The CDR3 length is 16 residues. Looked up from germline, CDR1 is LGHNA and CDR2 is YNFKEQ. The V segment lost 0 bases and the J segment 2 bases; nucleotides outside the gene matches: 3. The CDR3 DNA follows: TGTGCCAGCAGCCAAGACAGGGGGCCCGCTGGAAACACCATATATTTT. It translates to CASSQDRGPAGNTIYF.

The CDR3 sequence is CASSPQGHYNSPLHF. The CDR3 DNA reads TGTGCCAGCAGCCCACAGGGGCACTATAATTCACCCCTCCACTTT. This chain uses TRBV6-5 with TRBJ1-6; the match to TRBD1 covers 7 bases. Germline CDR1 and CDR2: MNHEY and SVGAGI. The length of the CDR3 is 15 residues. J gave up 3 bases and V 6 bases, and 5 bases lay outside the gene matches.

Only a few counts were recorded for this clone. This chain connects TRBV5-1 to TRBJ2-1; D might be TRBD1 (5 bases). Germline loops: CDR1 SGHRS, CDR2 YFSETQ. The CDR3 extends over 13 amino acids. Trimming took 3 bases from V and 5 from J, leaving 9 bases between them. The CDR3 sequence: CASSSTVDNEQFF. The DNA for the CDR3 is TGCGCCAGCAGCTCGACAGTCGACAATGAGCAGTTCTTC.

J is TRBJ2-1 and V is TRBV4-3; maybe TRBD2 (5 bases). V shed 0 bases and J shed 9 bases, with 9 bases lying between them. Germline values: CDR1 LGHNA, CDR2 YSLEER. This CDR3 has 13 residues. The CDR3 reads CASSQDEAAEQFF. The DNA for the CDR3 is TGCGCCAGCAGCCAAGATGAAGCGGCTGAGCAGTTCTTC.

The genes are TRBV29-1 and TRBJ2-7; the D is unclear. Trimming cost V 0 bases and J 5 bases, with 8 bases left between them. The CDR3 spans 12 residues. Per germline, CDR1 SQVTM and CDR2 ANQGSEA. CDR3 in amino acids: CSVEESLHEQYF. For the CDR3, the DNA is TGCAGCGTTGAAGAGTCACTACACGAGCAGTACTTC.

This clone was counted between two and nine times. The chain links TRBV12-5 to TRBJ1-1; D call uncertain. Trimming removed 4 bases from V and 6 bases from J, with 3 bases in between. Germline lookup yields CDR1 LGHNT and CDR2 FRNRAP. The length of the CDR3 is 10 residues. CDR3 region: CASGSAEAFF. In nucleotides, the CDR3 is TGTGCTAGTGGTTCGGCTGAAGCTTTCTTT.

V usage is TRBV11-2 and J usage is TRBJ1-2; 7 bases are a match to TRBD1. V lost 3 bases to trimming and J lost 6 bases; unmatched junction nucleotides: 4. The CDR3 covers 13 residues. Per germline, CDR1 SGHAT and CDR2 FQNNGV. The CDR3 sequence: CASSFDREDGYTF. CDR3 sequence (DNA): TGTGCCAGCAGCTTCGACAGGGAGGATGGCTACACCTTC.

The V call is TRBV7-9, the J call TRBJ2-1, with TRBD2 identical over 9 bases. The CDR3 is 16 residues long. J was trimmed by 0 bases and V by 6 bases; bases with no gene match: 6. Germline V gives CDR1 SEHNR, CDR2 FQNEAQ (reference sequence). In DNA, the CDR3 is TGTGCCAGCAGTCCGAGCGGGGGGATCTCCTACAATGAGCAGTTCTTC. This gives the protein CASSPSGGISYNEQFF.

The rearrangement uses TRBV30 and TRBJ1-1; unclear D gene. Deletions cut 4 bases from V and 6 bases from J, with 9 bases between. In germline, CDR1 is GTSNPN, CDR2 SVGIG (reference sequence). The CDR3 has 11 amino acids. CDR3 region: CAWTQASEAFF. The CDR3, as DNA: TGTGCCTGGACTCAGGCCTCTGAAGCTTTCTTT.

CDR3 coding DNA: TGTGCCAGCAGCCCAGGGACTTTGGAGCAGTTCTTC. Its protein is CASSPGTLEQFF. The gene calls are TRBV13 and TRBJ2-1; D possibly corresponds to TRBD2 (6 bases). The CDR3 loop spans 12 amino acids. In germline, CDR1 is PRHDT, CDR2 FYEKMQ (reference sequence). Trimming pared 5 bases from V and 10 bases from J, leaving 12 bases between.

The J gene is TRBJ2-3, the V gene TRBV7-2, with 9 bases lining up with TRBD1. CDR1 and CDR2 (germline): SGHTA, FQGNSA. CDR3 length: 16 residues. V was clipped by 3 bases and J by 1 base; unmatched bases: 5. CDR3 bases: TGTGCCAGCAGCTTTGGAAACAGGGGGCGCACAGATACGCAGTATTTT. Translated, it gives CASSFGNRGRTDTQYF.

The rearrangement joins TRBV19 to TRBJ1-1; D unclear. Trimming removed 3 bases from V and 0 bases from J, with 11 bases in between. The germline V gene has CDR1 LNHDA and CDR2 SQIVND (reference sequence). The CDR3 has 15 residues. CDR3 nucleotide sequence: TGTGCCAGTAGTATCCTCCCGAGTCTGAACACTGAAGCTTTCTTT. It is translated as CASSILPSLNTEAFF.

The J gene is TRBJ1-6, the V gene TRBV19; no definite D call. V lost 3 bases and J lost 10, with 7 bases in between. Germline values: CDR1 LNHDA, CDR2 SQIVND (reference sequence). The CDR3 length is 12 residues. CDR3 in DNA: TGTGCCAGTAGTATCGGGATATCACCCCTCCACTTT. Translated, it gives CASSIGISPLHF.

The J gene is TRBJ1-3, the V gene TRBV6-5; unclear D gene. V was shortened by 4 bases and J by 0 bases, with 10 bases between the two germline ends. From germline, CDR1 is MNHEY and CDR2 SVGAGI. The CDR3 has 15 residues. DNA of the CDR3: TGTGCCAGCAGTTCCACTTCGTACTCTGGAAACACCATATATTTT. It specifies CASSSTSYSGNTIYF.